What follows is one T cell receptor (beta chain) and its context. Its antigen is as yet unknown. V dropped 0 bases and J dropped 7 bases, with 15 bases sitting between them. Germline CDR1 reads LNHNV; CDR2 reads YYDKDF (reference sequence). CDR3 length equals 15 residues. This record comes from a study of Ad26.COV2.S vaccination and SARS-CoV-2 variants. Study-level information: Intramuscular Ad26.COV2.S doses were given once or twice, 56 days apart.

Regarding treatment: about 20 received Ad26.COV2.S at low or high dose, single or two shots; 5 received placebo; per-sample allocation not given. Sampling occurred on day 63 after the first vaccine or placebo injection. The data were produced by immunoSEQ multiplex PCR, yet TCRdb's version contains in-frame clones alone and is incomplete. The table has some 640,000 clones, around 90% seen once. Study-wide results and caveats: Across vaccine and placebo recipients, the breadth of non-spike TCRs was similar.

This sample comprised peripheral blood, obtained in a trial of Ad26.COV2.S vaccine versus placebo. The chain recombines TRBV15 with TRBJ1-2; the D is unclear. This clonotype was obtained from a person aged 18-65 years who received the Ad26.COV2.S COVID-19 vaccine or a placebo. The CDR3 DNA reads TGTGCCACCAGCAGAGATCTGGCCCTGGAATCTGGCTACACCTTC. Translated: CATSRDLALESGYTF.